Listed here are 10 T cell receptor beta chains from one sample, sequenced in a study of blood T cell repertoires in COVID-19. Method: immunoSEQ multiplex PCR; TCRdb's copy keeps in-frame clones and lacks some. The data hold about 160,000 clones, with roughly 80% observed a single time. The sequenced sample was peripheral blood. These receptors came from a woman older than 75 with acute or convalescent COVID-19.

The chain has TRBV5-1 and TRBJ2-5; D ambiguous. V lost 1 base to trimming and J lost 1 base, with 8 bases between them. The CDR3 is 14 residues long. Germline V CDR1 and CDR2: SGHRS, YFSETQ. The CDR3 region is CASSLMSLQETQYF. DNA for the CDR3: TGCGCCAGCAGCTTGATGTCCCTCCAAGAGACCCAGTACTTC. The whole variable domain, remainder taken from reference TRBV5-1 and TRBJ2-5, is KAGVTQTPRYLIKTRGQQVTLSCSPISGHRSVSWYQQTPGQGLQFLFEYFSETQRNKGNFPGRFSGRQFSNSRSEMNVSTLELGDSALYLCASSLMSLQETQYFGPGTRLLVL.

This clone has a single count. The V call is TRBV6-5, the J call TRBJ1-5; the D is unclear. This CDR3 spans 14 amino acids. Trimming shortened V by 7 bases and J by 0 bases, and 10 bases separated the two germline ends. Looked up from germline, CDR1 is MNHEY and CDR2 is SVGAGI. The CDR3 nucleotides read TGTGCCAGCAAGGCGGGGTATAGCAATCAGCCCCAGCATTTT. It translates to CASKAGYSNQPQHF.

The chain uses TRBV3-1 (or the pseudogene TRBV3-2) and TRBJ1-4; 9 nucleotides agree with TRBD1. V was clipped by 6 bases and J by 7 bases; unmatched bases: 6. Germline V gene sequence: CDR1 LGHDT, CDR2 YNNKEL (reference sequence). The CDR3 loop spans 14 amino acids. Here the CDR3 DNA reads TGTGCCAGCAGGCCCGACAGGGGGATTGAAAAACTGTTTTTT. This translates into CASRPDRGIEKLFF.

The chain recombines TRBV14 with TRBJ2-2; D possibly corresponds to TRBD1 (5 bases). Deletions cut 4 bases from V and 4 bases from J, with 16 bases between. The CDR3 covers 16 residues. Germline V gene sequence: CDR1 SGHDN, CDR2 FVKESK. The CDR3 DNA reads as TGTGCCAGCAGCCCCCGACAGCCTAGAACCACCGGGGAGCTGTTTTTT. Translating it yields CASSPRQPRTTGELFF.

This clone was observed once. The chain has TRBV30 and TRBJ1-5, with D hard to call. The CDR3 loop spans 14 amino acids. The germline gives CDR1 GTSNPN, CDR2 SVGIG (reference sequence). Trimming shortened V by 2 bases and J by 1 base, and 9 bases separated the two germline ends. The CDR3 DNA reads as TGTGCCTGGAGTACTATGGTGAGCAATCAGCCCCAGCATTTT. Amino acid sequence: CAWSTMVSNQPQHF.

This clone has a single count. The V gene is TRBV10-1, the J gene TRBJ2-7; TRBD1 matches at 7 bases. Germline V gene lookup returns CDR1 WNHNN and CDR2 SYGVQD (reference sequence). The CDR3 covers 15 residues. Trimming removed 3 bases from V and 0 bases from J; junction bases left unmatched: 5. CDR3 bases: TGCGCCAGCAGTGAATACAGGGGAAGCTCCTACGAGCAGTACTTC. Translated, it gives CASSEYRGSSYEQYF.

This clone was detected only a few times. The chain uses TRBV18 and TRBJ2-7, with a possible D match to TRBD1 (5 bases). This CDR3 has 15 amino acids. Germline assignment: CDR1 KGHSH and CDR2 LQKENI. V lost 0 bases and J lost 2, with 11 bases in between. CDR3 nucleotide sequence: TGTGCCAGCTCACCACCGTCCAGGGTCGCCTACGAGCAGTACTTC. Translating gives CASSPPSRVAYEQYF.

V is TRBV5-1 and J is TRBJ2-7; D perhaps matches TRBD2 (5 bases). Per the germline V gene, CDR1 is SGHRS and CDR2 is YFSETQ. CDR3 length: 14 amino acids. The germline V and J ends were trimmed by 4 bases and 3 bases, with 14 bases remaining between them. The CDR3 loop is CASSQTGNLYEQYF. In nucleotides, the CDR3 is TGCGCCAGCAGCCAAACCGGGAACCTCTACGAGCAGTACTTC.

This clone has just one count. V gene TRBV2 combines with J gene TRBJ1-1, with D unresolved. The CDR3 spans 11 residues. The V end was cut by 6 bases, the J end by 8 bases, with 10 bases between. Germline V lookup: CDR1 SNHLY, CDR2 FYNNEI. The CDR3 DNA sequence: TGTGCCAGCAGCCCCGCAGTCGAAGCTTTCTTT. Its translation: CASSPAVEAFF.

This chain joins TRBV11-2 and TRBJ2-1; 8 nucleotides agree with TRBD1. This CDR3 is built from 15 residues. Trimming removed 5 bases from V and 7 bases from J; junction bases left unmatched: 10. Looked up from germline, CDR1 is SGHAT and CDR2 is FQNNGV. The CDR3: CASSMRTGSSNEQFF. Written as DNA, the CDR3 is TGTGCCAGCAGCATGAGGACAGGGAGTTCGAATGAGCAGTTCTTC.